The clone carrying this T cell receptor (beta chain) was seen a handful of times. Assay: immunoSEQ multiplex PCR; the TCRdb copy retains only in-frame clones and omits some. The table includes roughly 150,000 clones, 80% detected once. The CDR3 has 13 amino acids. The germline V gene has CDR1 MNHEY and CDR2 SVGAGI. Unmatched junction bases numbered 4, after V lost 6 bases and J lost 3 bases. The data are from a study of blood T cell repertoires in COVID-19. The overall study: Samples taken during acute and convalescent COVID-19 were collected in the United States, Italy and Spain. Sources were T cells, B-cell-depleted T cells, or PBMCs; the material itself was cDNA or gDNA.

Enrolled through a virtual design, the participants were between about 18 and 100 years of age and came from 24 US areas. Two negative PCRs, clearance, or symptom resolution were required of recovered Cohort 3 donors. Material for sequencing was PBMCs or T cells enriched from blood (not recorded which). The chain has TRBV6-5 and TRBJ1-1; 7 bases map to TRBD1. The receptor's source is a middle-aged man who had recovered from COVID-19. The CDR3 nucleotides read TGTGCCAGCAGCGTCCAGGGGGACACTGAAGCTTTCTTT. It specifies CASSVQGDTEAFF.